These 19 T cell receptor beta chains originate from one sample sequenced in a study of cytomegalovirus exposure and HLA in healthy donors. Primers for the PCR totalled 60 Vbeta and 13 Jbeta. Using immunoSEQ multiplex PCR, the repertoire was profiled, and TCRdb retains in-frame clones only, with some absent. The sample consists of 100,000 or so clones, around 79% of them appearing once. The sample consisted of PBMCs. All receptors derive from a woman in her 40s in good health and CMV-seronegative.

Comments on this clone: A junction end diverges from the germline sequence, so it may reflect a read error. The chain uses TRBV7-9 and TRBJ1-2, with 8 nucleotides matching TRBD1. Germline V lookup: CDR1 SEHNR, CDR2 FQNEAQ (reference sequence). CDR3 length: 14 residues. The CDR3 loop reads CSSSLVAGGDGYTF. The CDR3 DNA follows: TGTTCCAGCAGCTTAGTGGCAGGGGGCGATGGCTACACCTTC.

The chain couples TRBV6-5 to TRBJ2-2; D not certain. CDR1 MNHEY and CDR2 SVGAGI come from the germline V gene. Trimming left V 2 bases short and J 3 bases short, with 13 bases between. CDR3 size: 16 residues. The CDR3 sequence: CASSYSVQVDTGELFF. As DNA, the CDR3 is TGTGCCAGCAGTTACAGTGTCCAGGTGGACACCGGGGAGCTGTTTTTT.

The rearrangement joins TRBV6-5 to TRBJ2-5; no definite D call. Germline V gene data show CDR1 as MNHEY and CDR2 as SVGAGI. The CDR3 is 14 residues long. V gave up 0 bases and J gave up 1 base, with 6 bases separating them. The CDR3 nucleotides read TGTGCCAGCAGTTACTCAGCAGGCCAAGAGACCCAGTACTTC. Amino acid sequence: CASSYSAGQETQYF.

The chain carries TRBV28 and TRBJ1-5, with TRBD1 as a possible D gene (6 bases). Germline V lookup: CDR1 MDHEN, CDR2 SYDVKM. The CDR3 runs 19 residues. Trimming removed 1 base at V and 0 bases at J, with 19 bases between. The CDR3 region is CASSLLGHGGAYSNQPQHF. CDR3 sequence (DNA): TGTGCCAGCAGTTTATTGGGACACGGGGGGGCGTATAGCAATCAGCCCCAGCATTTT.

CDR3 sequence (DNA): TGTGCCAGCAGTTTAAGAACAGGGGGCGCAGGAGATACGCAGTATTTT. Translating gives CASSLRTGGAGDTQYF. V is TRBV27 and J is TRBJ2-3; 9 bases align to TRBD1. This CDR3 comprises 16 residues. V dropped 2 bases and J dropped 5; count of bases not matched to a gene: 8. Germline CDR1 is MNHEY and CDR2 is SMNVEV (reference sequence).

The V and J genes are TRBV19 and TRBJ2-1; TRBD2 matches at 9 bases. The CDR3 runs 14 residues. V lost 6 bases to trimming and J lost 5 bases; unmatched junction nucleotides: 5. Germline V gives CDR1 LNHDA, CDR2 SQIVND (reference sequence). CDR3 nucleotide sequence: TGTGCCAGTAGCCAAGGGACTAGCCACAATGAGCAGTTCTTC. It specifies CASSQGTSHNEQFF.

Here the CDR3 DNA reads TGTGCCAGCAGTCGAAGCCCTCCCGAGACCCAGTACTTC. The encoded protein is CASSRSPPETQYF. V gene TRBV6-6 combines with J gene TRBJ2-5; D is undetermined. V lost 5 bases and J lost 5, with 12 bases in between. Germline CDR1 is MNHNY and CDR2 is SVGAGI (reference sequence). This CDR3 spans 13 amino acids.

The CDR3 region has the DNA TGTGCCAGCAGTTACGGGACTAGCGGGAAACCCTACGAGCAGTACTTC. Translating gives CASSYGTSGKPYEQYF. V gene TRBV6-8 combines with J gene TRBJ2-7; the match to TRBD2 covers 13 bases. CDR3 length: 16 residues. The germline V gene encodes CDR1 MNHGY and CDR2 SAAAGT. V was clipped by 2 bases and J by 2 bases; unmatched bases: 3.

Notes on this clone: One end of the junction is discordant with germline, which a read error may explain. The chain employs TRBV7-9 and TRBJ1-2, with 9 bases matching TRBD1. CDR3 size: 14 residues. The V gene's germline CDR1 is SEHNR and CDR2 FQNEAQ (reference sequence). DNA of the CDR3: TGTTCCAGCAGCTCTATTGGACAGGGGCGTGGCTACACCTTC. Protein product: CSSSSIGQGRGYTF.

DNA of the CDR3: TGCAGCGTTGAAGCCTCAACAGGGACCCCCTACAATGAGCAGTTCTTC. Amino acids: CSVEASTGTPYNEQFF. The V gene is TRBV29-1, the J gene TRBJ2-1; D perhaps matches TRBD1 (6 bases). Deletions cut 1 base from V and 2 bases from J, with 15 bases between. Germline V gene data show CDR1 as SQVTM and CDR2 as ANQGSEA. The CDR3 spans 16 residues.

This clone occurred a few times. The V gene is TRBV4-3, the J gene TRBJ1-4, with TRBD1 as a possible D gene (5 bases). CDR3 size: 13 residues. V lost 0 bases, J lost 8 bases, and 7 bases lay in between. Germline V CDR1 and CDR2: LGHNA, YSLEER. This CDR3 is CASSQEGGEKLFF. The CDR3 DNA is TGCGCCAGCAGCCAAGAGGGGGGGGAAAAACTGTTTTTT.

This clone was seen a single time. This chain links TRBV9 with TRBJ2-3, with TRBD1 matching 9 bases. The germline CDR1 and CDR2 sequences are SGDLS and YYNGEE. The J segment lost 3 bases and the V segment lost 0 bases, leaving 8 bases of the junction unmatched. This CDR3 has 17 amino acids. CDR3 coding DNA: TGTGCCAGCAGCGTAGCTACAGGACAGGGGAGGACAGATACGCAGTATTTT. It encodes CASSVATGQGRTDTQYF.

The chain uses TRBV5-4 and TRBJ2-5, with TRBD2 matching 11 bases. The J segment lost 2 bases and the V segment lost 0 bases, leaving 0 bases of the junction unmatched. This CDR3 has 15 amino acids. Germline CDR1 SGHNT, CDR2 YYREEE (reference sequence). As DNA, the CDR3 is TGTGCCAGCAGCTTGGGACTAGCGGGACAAGAGACCCAGTACTTC. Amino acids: CASSLGLAGQETQYF.

The CDR3 reads CASSNTRTGELFF. CDR3 DNA: TGTGCCAGCAGCAATACCAGAACCGGGGAGCTGTTTTTT. This chain links TRBV21-1 with TRBJ2-2; whether TRBD1, the table's D call, matches the DNA was not checked. TRBV21-1 is a pseudogene locus. CDR3 size: 13 residues.

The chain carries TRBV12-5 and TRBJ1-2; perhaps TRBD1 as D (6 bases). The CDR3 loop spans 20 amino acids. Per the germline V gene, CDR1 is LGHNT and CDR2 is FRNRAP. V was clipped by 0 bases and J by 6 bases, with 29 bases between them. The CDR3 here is CASGLVFGSGSDNRTDGYTF. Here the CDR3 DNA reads TGTGCTAGTGGTTTGGTATTCGGCTCGGGATCCGACAACAGGACAGATGGCTACACCTTC.

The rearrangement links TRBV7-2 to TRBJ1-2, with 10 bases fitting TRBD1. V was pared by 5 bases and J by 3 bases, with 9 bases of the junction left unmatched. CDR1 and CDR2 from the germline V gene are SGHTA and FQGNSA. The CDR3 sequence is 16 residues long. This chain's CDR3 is CASSRPGQGVDYGYTF. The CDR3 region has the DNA TGTGCCAGCAGCCGACCCGGACAGGGGGTAGACTATGGCTACACCTTC.

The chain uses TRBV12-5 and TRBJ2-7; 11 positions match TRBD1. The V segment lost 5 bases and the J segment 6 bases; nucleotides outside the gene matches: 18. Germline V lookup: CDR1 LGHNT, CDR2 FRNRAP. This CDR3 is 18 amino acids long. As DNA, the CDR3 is TGTGCTAGTGGTACCGGCGCTGGGACAGGGGGTTTCACTTCCGAGCAGTACTTC. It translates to CASGTGAGTGGFTSEQYF.

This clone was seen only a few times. The CDR3 DNA follows: TGTGCCAGCAGTTTCCGCGGGAGCAACACCGGGGAGCTGTTTTTT. Protein product: CASSFRGSNTGELFF. The V gene is TRBV6-6, the J gene TRBJ2-2; 7 nucleotides line up with TRBD2. The CDR3 sequence is 15 residues long. V was clipped by 4 bases and J by 2 bases; unmatched bases: 4. CDR1 and CDR2 (germline): MNHNY, SVGAGI (reference sequence).

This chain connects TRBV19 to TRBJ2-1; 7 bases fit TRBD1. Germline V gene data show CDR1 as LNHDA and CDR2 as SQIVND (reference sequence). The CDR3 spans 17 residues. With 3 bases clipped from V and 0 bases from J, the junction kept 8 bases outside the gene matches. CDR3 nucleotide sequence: TGTGCCAGTAGTATGGGGGAAGGGACAGTCTCCTACAATGAGCAGTTCTTC. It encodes CASSMGEGTVSYNEQFF.